The 10 T cell receptor beta chains listed next were all sequenced from one sample in a study of T-cell memory formation after mild COVID-19. Each CDR3 protein is one row after TCRdb ran MiXCR on the 5' RACE reads. Among around 100,000 distinct CDR3 sequences listed, approximately 21% were seen once. The sequencing sample was made of PBMCs or a T cell subset sorted from them (not recorded which). These receptors all come from a man between 18 and 35 years old who had mild COVID-19 (a few samples of this study predate the infection). Cell type and time point are not known.

The CDR3, as DNA: TGTGCCAGCAGCTCACGGGCGGGGTCTCGCGACACCGGGGAGCTGTTTTTT. This codes for CASSSRAGSRDTGELFF. The chain uses TRBV7-9 and TRBJ2-2; D is perhaps TRBD2 (6 bases). This CDR3 has 17 amino acids. V shed 4 bases and J shed 3 bases, with 18 bases lying between them. CDR1 is SEHNR, CDR2 FQNEAQ, per germline (reference sequence).

The V call is TRBV19, the J call TRBJ2-7; D tentatively fits TRBD1 or TRBD2 (5 bases each). Germline CDR1 reads LNHDA; CDR2 reads SQIVND (reference sequence). The ends were cut back, 8 bases at V and 2 bases at J, with 10 bases in the middle. This CDR3 has 12 residues. DNA for the CDR3: TGTGCCAGTCCGGGGACCACCTACGAGCAGTACGTC. The encoded protein is CASPGTTYEQYV.

This clonotype was observed a few times. The J gene is TRBJ2-7, the V gene TRBV7-9; 10 bases line up with TRBD1. V shed 8 bases, J shed 5 bases, and the junction held 9 bases outside the gene matches. Looked up from germline, CDR1 is SEHNR and CDR2 is FQNEAQ (reference sequence). The length of the CDR3 is 14 residues. The CDR3 region has the DNA TGTGCCAGCCGCTGGGGACAGGGGATCCACGAGCAGTACTTC. As protein: CASRWGQGIHEQYF.

This chain connects TRBV5-1 to TRBJ2-3, with 9 bases aligning to TRBD2. The CDR3 spans 15 residues. With V trimmed by 0 bases and J by 2 bases, 1 base remained unmatched. Germline V CDR1 and CDR2: SGHRS, YFSETQ. The DNA for the CDR3 is TGCGCCAGCAGCTTGGGACTAGCGGCCACAGATACGCAGTATTTT. As protein: CASSLGLAATDTQYF.

The CDR3, as DNA: TGTGCCAGCAGCGGGGGACAGGGGGCGAGAGAGCAGTTCTTC. Protein: CASSGGQGAREQFF. The chain employs TRBV9 and TRBJ2-1; TRBD1 matches at 12 bases. The CDR3 is made up of 14 amino acids. In germline, CDR1 is SGDLS, CDR2 YYNGEE. J was trimmed by 10 bases and V by 3 bases; bases with no gene match: 5.

This rearrangement joins TRBV5-1 to TRBJ2-6, with D tentatively TRBD2 (5 bases). The CDR3 is 16 residues long. In germline, CDR1 is SGHRS, CDR2 YFSETQ. V was cut by 6 bases and J by 1 base, with 14 bases left in between. The CDR3 loop is CASIPSPGSGANVLTF. The CDR3 DNA sequence: TGCGCCAGCATCCCTTCCCCGGGGTCTGGGGCCAACGTCCTGACTTTC.

This clonotype has more than one count but fewer than ten. The chain recombines TRBV29-1 with TRBJ2-7; weak D call: TRBD2 (5 bases). The V gene lost 0 bases and the J gene lost 6 bases, with 9 bases spanning the gap. The CDR3 has 12 amino acids. CDR1 and CDR2 from the germline V gene are SQVTM and ANQGSEA. This CDR3 reads CSVEEEGSEQYF. The CDR3 bases are TGCAGCGTTGAAGAAGAGGGAAGCGAGCAGTACTTC.

V usage is TRBV7-9 and J usage is TRBJ2-7, with D uncertain. The CDR3 extends over 12 amino acids. V was pared by 0 bases and J by 6 bases, with 6 bases between. From germline, CDR1 is SEHNR and CDR2 FQNEAQ (reference sequence). CDR3 loop: CASSLAPVEQYF. In DNA form, the CDR3 reads TGTGCCAGCAGCTTAGCGCCGGTCGAGCAGTACTTC. Based on the CDR3 plus reference TRBV7-9 and TRBJ2-7, the full variable domain is DTGVSQNPRHKITKRGQNVTFRCDPISEHNRLYWYRQTLGQGPEFLTYFQNEAQLEKSRLLSDRFSAERPKGSFSTLEIQRTEQGDSAMYLCASSLAPVEQYFGPGTRLTVT.

This clonotype has more than one count but fewer than ten. The chain recombines TRBV6-2 or TRBV6-3 with TRBJ2-1; 10 bases are a match to TRBD1. CDR1 MNHEY and CDR2 SVGEGT come from the germline V gene. This CDR3 region has 11 residues. The CDR3 DNA reads TGTGGGGACAGGGGAGAGAATGAGCAGTTCTTC. Its protein product is CGDRGENEQFF.

This chain joins TRBV2 and TRBJ2-3; 12 nucleotides line up with TRBD2. Germline V gene sequence: CDR1 SNHLY, CDR2 FYNNEI. This CDR3 has 16 residues. V was pared by 6 bases and J by 0 bases, with 4 bases of the junction left unmatched. The CDR3: CASSGLAGTSTDTQYF. The DNA of the CDR3 is TGTGCCAGCAGCGGACTAGCGGGGACTAGCACAGATACGCAGTATTTT.